The 13 T cell receptor beta chains below come from one sample, sequenced in a study of T cells after yellow fever vaccination. One entry per CDR3 protein, called by TCRdb with MiXCR from the 5' RACE reads. The sample contains 85,000 to 100,000 distinct CDR3 sequences, roughly 5.8% of which appear only once. The sequences come from CD8+ T cells sorted from PBMCs, collected 10 days after the yellow fever booster vaccination. Source of these receptors: a man aged 18 to 29 who received the YFV17D yellow fever vaccine.

This clonotype came up a few times. V and J are TRBV5-6 and TRBJ1-5, with D maybe TRBD1 (5 bases). Trimming stripped 4 bases from V and 0 bases from J, with 11 bases between. Germline V gene sequence: CDR1 SGHDT, CDR2 YYEEEE. The CDR3 has 15 amino acids. CDR3: CASSRQTVSNQPQHF. CDR3 DNA sequence: TGTGCCAGCAGCCGACAGACGGTTAGCAATCAGCCCCAGCATTTT.

This clonotype was seen only a few times. This chain's CDR3 is CAWNIGVTGELFF. CDR3 sequence (DNA): TGTGCCTGGAACATCGGAGTCACCGGGGAGCTGTTTTTT. The chain carries TRBV30 and TRBJ2-2; D not certain. The length of the CDR3 is 13 residues. The ends were cut back, 4 bases at V and 4 bases at J, with 10 bases in the middle. The germline V gene encodes CDR1 GTSNPN and CDR2 SVGIG (reference sequence).

There are a few counts of this clonotype. V and J are TRBV9 and TRBJ2-3; D remains ambiguous. The length of the CDR3 is 15 residues. The germline gives CDR1 SGDLS, CDR2 YYNGEE. Trimming took off 4 bases at V and 2 bases at J, with 14 bases between the two ends. Here the CDR3 DNA reads TGTGCCAGCAGCCCCCAAGGCGCACACACAGATACGCAGTATTTT. Protein: CASSPQGAHTDTQYF.

In its sample, this clonotype was seen a few times. V gene TRBV9 combines with J gene TRBJ1-4; TRBD1 aligns across 9 bases. Germline CDR1 and CDR2: SGDLS and YYNGEE. V trimming: 4 bases; J trimming: 5 bases; junction bases outside the gene matches: 9. This CDR3 region has 16 residues. The CDR3 bases are TGTGCCAGCAGCCCGCGCCGGACAGGGGCCAATGAAAAACTGTTTTTT. The encoded protein is CASSPRRTGANEKLFF.

The DNA of the CDR3 is TGCGCCAGCAGCCAAGTTGGGGGGGCCCACTATGGCTACACCTTC. It translates to CASSQVGGAHYGYTF. The rearrangement links TRBV4-1 to TRBJ1-2; possible D gene TRBD1, 6 bases. The CDR3 is 15 residues long. The germline V gene encodes CDR1 MGHRA and CDR2 YSYEKL. Trimming removed 1 base at V and 3 bases at J, with 12 bases between.

This clonotype was seen more than once but under ten times. The gene calls are TRBV7-9 and TRBJ1-5; D gene uncertain. Trimming took off 5 bases at V and 1 base at J, with 3 bases between the two ends. The CDR3 runs to 12 residues. Germline V gene data show CDR1 as SEHNR and CDR2 as FQNEAQ (reference sequence). In nucleotides, the CDR3 is TGTGCCAGCAGCCCCAGCAATCAGCCCCAGCATTTT. It encodes CASSPSNQPQHF.

The chain carries TRBV5-1 and TRBJ2-2, with TRBD1 matching 9 bases. Trimming removed 1 base from V and 7 bases from J; junction bases left unmatched: 5. The CDR3 consists of 15 residues. Germline V CDR1 and CDR2: SGHRS, YFSETQ. The DNA for the CDR3 is TGCGCCAGCAGCTTGTTGGACAGGGGAGGCGGGGAGCTGTTTTTT. It is translated as CASSLLDRGGGELFF.

In its sample, this clonotype was seen a few times. The chain carries TRBV2 and TRBJ2-7, with D maybe TRBD1 (6 bases). The CDR3 is made up of 12 amino acids. V lost 4 bases and J lost 3, with 7 bases in between. Germline CDR1 reads SNHLY; CDR2 reads FYNNEI. The CDR3 DNA follows: TGTGCCAGCAGTGGGACAGACTACGAGCAGTACGTC. It codes for CASSGTDYEQYV.

V gene TRBV4-3 combines with J gene TRBJ2-2; D is perhaps TRBD1 (5 bases). Germline V gives CDR1 LGHNA, CDR2 YSLEER. The germline V and J ends were trimmed by 0 bases and 5 bases, with 16 bases remaining between them. CDR3 size: 17 residues. CDR3: CASSQEFTRRGTGELFF. The CDR3 nucleotides read TGCGCCAGCAGCCAAGAATTTACCAGAAGGGGTACCGGGGAGCTGTTTTTT.

This clonotype has ten or more counts. This chain joins TRBV7-9 and TRBJ2-7; D may be TRBD2 (6 bases). Germline-derived CDR1 and CDR2 are SEHNR and FQNEAQ (reference sequence). The CDR3 totals 16 residues. The ends were cut back, 5 bases at V and 3 bases at J, with 20 bases in the middle. CDR3 sequence reads: CASSQSDRGAGYEQYF. As DNA, the CDR3 is TGTGCCAGCAGCCAATCGGATCGCGGGGCCGGCTACGAGCAGTACTTC.

This clonotype was seen more than once but under ten times. The chain is built from TRBV27 and TRBJ1-1; D may be TRBD1 (5 bases). CDR1 is MNHEY and CDR2 is SMNVEV in the germline V gene (reference sequence). The CDR3 is 13 residues long. V was trimmed by 7 bases and J by 4 bases, leaving 13 bases between them. The CDR3 loop is CASNSGVGTEAFF. The DNA for the CDR3 is TGTGCCAGCAACTCGGGGGTCGGCACTGAAGCTTTCTTT.

This clonotype was observed a handful of times. The chain combines TRBV12-3 or TRBV12-4 with TRBJ2-1, with TRBD2 identical over 9 bases. V shed 6 bases, J shed 9 bases, and the junction held 9 bases outside the gene matches. CDR3 size: 14 residues. The CDR3 sequence: CASSPGGGAGEQFF. CDR3 bases: TGTGCCAGCAGCCCTGGCGGGGGGGCAGGTGAGCAGTTCTTC.

This clonotype has just a few counts. The V gene is TRBV11-2, the J gene TRBJ1-6, with D possibly matching TRBD1 (5 bases). The CDR3 loop spans 16 amino acids. Germline values: CDR1 SGHAT, CDR2 FQNNGV. The V gene lost 1 base and the J gene lost 10 bases, with 17 bases spanning the gap. The CDR3 DNA is TGTGCCAGCAGCTTAGGATACCAGGGAGTGGGCTCACCCCTCCACTTT. It specifies CASSLGYQGVGSPLHF.